This TCR beta chain was retrieved from a study of sequential checkpoint blockade in melanoma. Study-wide background: Patients were randomized 1:1 to nivolumab-then-ipilimumab or ipilimumab-then-nivolumab first-line. Each arm's sequence ended with maintenance nivolumab.

Treatment given: randomized to nivolumab then ipilimumab (arm A) or the reverse (arm B). DNA-damaging chemotherapy had not been given to any patient beforehand. Sorted cells were live CD3+CD8+, lacking CD19 and CD56, from PBMCs. Sequencing used immunoSEQ multiplex PCR; TCRdb keeps in-frame clones, though not all of them. The sample lists about 24,000 clones, roughly 78% occurring once. This clone was counted between two and nine times. Germline V gene data show CDR1 as LNHDA and CDR2 as SQIVND (reference sequence). The V and J ends lost 7 bases and 4 bases respectively, with 17 bases between them. The CDR3 is 15 residues long.

The material sequenced was CD8+ T cells sorted from blood (inferred from file names), taken from a patient given nivolumab and ipilimumab in sequence. The genes are TRBV19 and TRBJ1-5; no reliable D call. The receptor comes from a human donor with melanoma. CDR3 protein: CASIPDGLANQPQHF. The CDR3 DNA sequence: TGTGCCAGTATCCCTGACGGTTTAGCGAATCAGCCCCAGCATTTT. Using reference TRBV19 and TRBJ1-5 for the parts outside the CDR3, the full variable domain is DGGITQSPKYLFRKEGQNVTLSCEQNLNHDAMYWYRQDPGQGLRLIYYSQIVNDFQKGDIAEGYSVSREKKESFPLTVTSAQKNPTAFYLCASIPDGLANQPQHFGDGTRLSIL.